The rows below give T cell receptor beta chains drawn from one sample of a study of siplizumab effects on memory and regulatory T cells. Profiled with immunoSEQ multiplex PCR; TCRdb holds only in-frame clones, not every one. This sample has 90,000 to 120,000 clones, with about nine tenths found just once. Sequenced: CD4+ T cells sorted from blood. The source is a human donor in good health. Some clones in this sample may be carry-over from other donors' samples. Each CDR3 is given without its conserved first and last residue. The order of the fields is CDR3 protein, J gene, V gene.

CDR3: ASSGLGGEQF
J: TRBJ2-1
V: TRBV6-6

CDR3: ASSLVSPYNEQF
J: TRBJ2-1
V: TRBV28

CDR3: ASGLESWPQH
J: TRBJ1-5
V: TRBV12-5

CDR3: ASSTSGAGEQY
J: TRBJ2-7
V: TRBV7-3

CDR3: ASSVEGTNTGELF
J: TRBJ2-2
V: TRBV9

CDR3: ASSYTGTEAF
J: TRBJ1-1
V: TRBV6-6

CDR3: ASSEAVTTDTQY
J: TRBJ2-3
V: TRBV6-1

CDR3: ASSFTSSTEAF
J: TRBJ1-1
V: TRBV7-9

CDR3: ASRQSPVQRERAETQY
J: TRBJ2-5
V: TRBV5-4

CDR3: ASSQGAGGVETQY
J: TRBJ2-5
V: TRBV6-6

CDR3: ASSSTPGTSGGAKNIQY
J: TRBJ2-4
V: TRBV27

CDR3: ASGRASINEQF
J: TRBJ2-1
V: TRBV28

CDR3: ASSYNWETQY
J: TRBJ2-5
V: TRBV6-5

CDR3: ASSLDVGLDGYT
J: TRBJ1-2
V: TRBV5-1

CDR3: ASSSQGLYEQY
J: TRBJ2-7
V: TRBV6-5

CDR3: ASSLRDRTSGSSEQY
J: TRBJ2-7
V: TRBV18

CDR3: ATSLRDRSYEQY
J: TRBJ2-7
V: TRBV15

CDR3: AISVEGATGELF
J: TRBJ2-2
V: TRBV10-3

CDR3: ASSLYLGNTEAF
J: TRBJ1-1
V: TRBV27

CDR3: ASSPLQGFNYGYT
J: TRBJ1-2
V: TRBV27

CDR3: ASSNRKANTGELF
J: TRBJ2-2
V: TRBV5-1

CDR3: ASSPQGNQETQY
J: TRBJ2-5
V: TRBV18

CDR3: ASSQGQRIAKNIQY
J: TRBJ2-4
V: TRBV4-1

CDR3: ASSEGVGYQPQH
J: TRBJ1-5
V: TRBV6-1

CDR3: ASSTKTGGGQPQH
J: TRBJ1-5
V: TRBV11-2

CDR3: ASSPGHTNTEAF
J: TRBJ1-1
V: TRBV7-3

CDR3: ASSLDRQEPYEQY
J: TRBJ2-7
V: TRBV7-2

CDR3: SVEGETGINEKLF
J: TRBJ1-4
V: TRBV29-1

CDR3: ASSQRGRAYEQY
J: TRBJ2-7
V: TRBV4-1

CDR3: ASRDRGFMNTEAF
J: TRBJ1-1
V: TRBV2

CDR3: ASSEGLSNLAYNEQF
J: TRBJ2-1
V: TRBV9

CDR3: ASSYSTGQNTEAF
J: TRBJ1-1
V: TRBV7-8

CDR3: AWTSADTQY
J: TRBJ2-3
V: TRBV30

CDR3: ASSQAGTRSQPQH
J: TRBJ1-5
V: TRBV4-1

CDR3: ATTPGNTEAF
J: TRBJ1-1
V: TRBV10-2

CDR3: ATKPGAGYEQY
J: TRBJ2-7
V: TRBV27

CDR3: ASGYRDPSESLDEQF
J: TRBJ2-1
V: TRBV2

CDR3: ASSLTPKADTQY
J: TRBJ2-3
V: TRBV6-4

CDR3: ASSIFSYEQY
J: TRBJ2-7
V: TRBV2

CDR3: ASSLGGYGYT
J: TRBJ1-2
V: TRBV5-6

CDR3: ASSLSGSWVANTGELF
J: TRBJ2-2
V: TRBV28

CDR3: AWSRSSTDTQY
J: TRBJ2-3
V: TRBV30

CDR3: ASSLGGLRRQY
J: TRBJ2-7
V: TRBV7-2

CDR3: ASSLDLEQY
J: TRBJ2-7
V: TRBV14

CDR3: ASSIDRIGTLEQF
J: TRBJ2-1
V: TRBV19

CDR3: ASSSLLGQGYYEQY
J: TRBJ2-7
V: TRBV6-5

CDR3: ASTKTGAANEKLF
J: TRBJ1-4
V: TRBV4-1

CDR3: ASSRSPGETQY
J: TRBJ2-5
V: TRBV7-8

CDR3: ASSKGTGGQETQY
J: TRBJ2-5
V: TRBV19

CDR3: ASSVYVRTEAF
J: TRBJ1-1
V: TRBV9

CDR3: ASSDPGQGKYEQY
J: TRBJ2-7
V: TRBV2

CDR3: ASRESGTGGNTIY
J: TRBJ1-3
V: TRBV6-1

CDR3: SVELQGTGYGYT
J: TRBJ1-2
V: TRBV29-1

CDR3: ASQGTGAQGPQH
J: TRBJ1-5
V: TRBV19

CDR3: ASSEQLQGNYGYT
J: TRBJ1-2
V: TRBV27

CDR3: ASPSDPVSGSSSYEQY
J: TRBJ2-7
V: TRBV19

CDR3: ASSATANAYNEQF
J: TRBJ2-1
V: TRBV10-1

CDR3: ASSFQQF
J: TRBJ2-1
V: TRBV28